Shown below are 18 T cell receptor beta chains from a single sample sequenced in a study of regulatory T cells in long-lasting Graves disease. HTBI primers from iRepertoire and Arm-PCR of CDR3 regions yielded the TCR beta libraries. Each CDR3 protein gets one entry after TCRdb re-called the multiplex PCR reads with MiXCR. The sample records fewer than 550,000 distinct CDR3 sequences, about 15% being singletons. The time point: newly diagnosed GD, antithyroid drugs for less than 3 months. From PBMCs, RNA was extracted and then used to make the TCR library. In addition, the sample was reused for a study of T cells in Graves' hyperthyroidism and ophthalmopathy.

The sample was peripheral blood mononuclear cells (PBMCs), taken at new diagnosis, from a patient treated with antithyroid drugs. The receptors shown here come from a middle-aged woman with Graves disease.

This clonotype showed up many times. The V call is TRBV3-1, the J call TRBJ1-2; D is uncertain. The germline gives CDR1 LGHDT, CDR2 YNNKEL (reference sequence). The CDR3 sequence is 13 residues long. Deletions cut 3 bases from V and 7 bases from J, with 12 bases between. The DNA of the CDR3 is TGTGCCAGCAGCCATTCCGACAATACTGGCTACACCTTC. It encodes CASSHSDNTGYTF.

This clonotype was found a few times. The chain couples TRBV6-2 or TRBV6-3 to TRBJ2-3; a possible D gene is TRBD1 (7 bases). Germline-derived CDR1 and CDR2 are MNHEY and SVGEGT. Trimming pared 7 bases from V and 6 bases from J, leaving 17 bases between. The CDR3 contains 14 residues. The CDR3 DNA is TGTGCCAGCACCCCCGGAGGGGGCCCCGATACGCAGTATTTT. Translated, it gives CASTPGGGPDTQYF.

The V call is TRBV7-9, the J call TRBJ1-5; 8 positions match TRBD1. Germline V CDR1 and CDR2: SEHNR, FQNEAQ (reference sequence). V lost 7 bases and J lost 7; bases outside the gene matches: 12. The CDR3 is 15 residues long. The CDR3 region is CASTTGEGVGQPQHF. The CDR3, as DNA: TGTGCCAGCACGACAGGGGAAGGGGTCGGGCAGCCCCAGCATTTT.

This chain connects TRBV27 to TRBJ1-6; D unresolved. Trimming cost V 8 bases and J 0 bases, with 14 bases left between them. Germline CDR1 MNHEY, CDR2 SMNVEV (reference sequence). CDR3 length: 16 residues. Here the CDR3 reads CASRTVRTSYNSPLHF. CDR3 DNA sequence: TGTGCCAGCCGGACGGTCCGAACCTCCTATAATTCACCCCTCCACTTT.

This rearrangement joins TRBV6-2 or TRBV6-3 to TRBJ2-5; TRBD1 aligns across 9 bases. The CDR3 runs 15 residues. V shed 3 bases, J shed 5 bases, and the junction held 7 bases outside the gene matches. Germline lookup yields CDR1 MNHEY and CDR2 SVGEGT. The CDR3 sequence is CASSYRDREWETQYF. In DNA, the CDR3 is TGTGCCAGCAGTTATCGGGACAGGGAGTGGGAGACCCAGTACTTC.

This clonotype appeared many times. V gene TRBV10-3 combines with J gene TRBJ2-5; perhaps TRBD1 as D (5 bases). This CDR3 comprises 16 residues. Per germline, CDR1 ENHRY and CDR2 SYGVKD. V shed 3 bases and J shed 5 bases, with 19 bases lying between them. The CDR3 here is CAISEGGPRVGETQYF. The CDR3 DNA reads TGTGCCATCAGTGAAGGTGGTCCCAGGGTTGGTGAGACCCAGTACTTC.

This sequence joins TRBV9 and TRBJ2-1, with D unresolved. The CDR3 has 15 residues. Trimming removed 0 bases from V and 0 bases from J, with 7 bases in between. Germline values: CDR1 SGDLS, CDR2 YYNGEE. CDR3 residues: CASSVDYRSYNEQFF. CDR3 sequence (DNA): TGTGCCAGCAGCGTAGATTACCGCTCCTACAATGAGCAGTTCTTC.

The chain links TRBV6-2 or TRBV6-3 to TRBJ1-1; D is ambiguous. This CDR3 comprises 9 residues. The V gene's germline CDR1 is MNHEY and CDR2 SVGEGT. Trimming took off 7 bases at V and 10 bases at J, with 7 bases between the two ends. The CDR3 spells CASIEGAFF. CDR3 nucleotide sequence: TGTGCCAGCATCGAAGGAGCTTTCTTT.

The chain is built from TRBV29-1 and TRBJ1-1, with TRBD1 matching over 8 bases. CDR1 SQVTM and CDR2 ANQGSEA come from the germline V gene. Trimming at V came to 4 bases and at J to 1 base, leaving 2 bases not matched to a gene. The CDR3 has 13 amino acids. The CDR3 here is CSVGGQGNTEAFF. CDR3 in DNA: TGCAGCGTTGGCGGACAGGGGAACACTGAAGCTTTCTTT. The entire variable domain, with the rest obtained from reference TRBV29-1 and TRBJ1-1, is as follows: SAVISQKPSRDICQRGTSLTIQCQVDSQVTMMFWYRQQPGQSLTLIATANQGSEATYESGFVIDKFPISRPNLTFSTLTVSNMSPEDSSIYLCSVGGQGNTEAFFGQGTRLTVV.

This clonotype occurred a few times. This chain joins TRBV2 and TRBJ2-2; perhaps TRBD2 as D (6 bases). V lost 5 bases and J lost 8, with 9 bases in between. The CDR3 loop spans 12 amino acids. Germline assignment: CDR1 SNHLY and CDR2 FYNNEI. CDR3 in DNA: TGTGCCAGCAGTTCCCGGGGGGGGGAGCTGTTTTTT. Protein sequence: CASSSRGGELFF.

This clonotype was detected ten times or more. The rearrangement links TRBV11-2 to TRBJ2-7, with 10 bases that match TRBD2. This CDR3 is 14 amino acids long. CDR1 and CDR2 (germline): SGHAT, FQNNGV. V shed 3 bases and J 2 bases; nucleotides not matched to a gene: 1. The CDR3 bases are TGTGCCAGCAGCTTCACTAGCGGGGCCTACGAGCAGTACTTC. Translating it yields CASSFTSGAYEQYF.

The chain links TRBV7-2 to TRBJ1-2; D call uncertain. V was trimmed by 4 bases and J by 8 bases, leaving 14 bases between them. CDR1 SGHTA and CDR2 FQGNSA come from the germline V gene. This CDR3 comprises 13 residues. The CDR3 coding sequence is TGTGCCAGCAGCTCCGACCTACCCCGGGGCTACACCTTC. It encodes CASSSDLPRGYTF.

As for this clonotype: Without the conserved terminal phenylalanine or tryptophan, this CDR3 likely stems from a read error. J is TRBJ1-2 and V is TRBV18; no clear D gene. The ends were cut back, 6 bases at V and 8 bases at J, with 25 bases in the middle. This CDR3 comprises 16 residues. CDR1 is KGHSH and CDR2 is LQKENI in the germline V gene. The CDR3 is CASSLRSEAPTSGYTS. The DNA of the CDR3 is TGTGCCAGCTCCCTACGGAGCGAGGCCCCCACTAGCGGCTACACCTCC.

The chain has TRBV20-1 and TRBJ1-2, with a tentative D call TRBD1 (5 bases). The CDR3 consists of 14 residues. V was pared by 3 bases and J by 2 bases, with 13 bases between. CDR1 DFQATT and CDR2 SNEGSKA come from the germline V gene (reference sequence). The CDR3 loop reads CSASPGLWNYGYTF. DNA of the CDR3: TGCAGTGCTAGCCCGGGGCTCTGGAACTATGGCTACACCTTC.

There are many counts of this clonotype. The rearrangement links TRBV7-3 to TRBJ2-5; either TRBD1 or TRBD2 may fit D (5 bases each). The germline V gene encodes CDR1 SGHTA and CDR2 FQGTGA. This CDR3 spans 13 amino acids. Trimming took off 5 bases at V and 2 bases at J, with 9 bases between the two ends. CDR3 nucleotide sequence: TGTGCCAGCAGCGAGGGGCGGCAAGAGACCCAGTACTTC. Translated, it gives CASSEGRQETQYF.

This clonotype has a count of ten or more. The chain recombines TRBV9 with TRBJ1-1; TRBD1 matches at 7 bases. The CDR3 runs 13 residues. Germline V lookup: CDR1 SGDLS, CDR2 YYNGEE. The V segment lost 2 bases and the J segment 8 bases; nucleotides outside the gene matches: 6. The CDR3 spells CASSVGGQTEAFF. In nucleotides, the CDR3 is TGTGCCAGCAGCGTGGGGGGACAGACCGAAGCTTTCTTT.

The V call is TRBV5-1, the J call TRBJ1-4; 7 nucleotides align to TRBD1. The CDR3 loop spans 18 amino acids. With V trimmed by 4 bases and J by 4 bases, 16 bases remained unmatched. Germline CDR1 SGHRS, CDR2 YFSETQ. The CDR3 region is CASSLSASADRINEKLFF. CDR3 in DNA: TGCGCCAGCAGCCTGAGTGCGTCGGCGGACAGGATTAATGAAAAACTGTTTTTT.

This clonotype has a count of ten or more. The rearrangement uses TRBV2 and TRBJ1-2; D gene unclear. CDR1 is SNHLY, CDR2 FYNNEI, per germline. Trimming removed 6 bases from V and 5 bases from J, with 7 bases in between. This CDR3 spans 11 amino acids. The CDR3 here is CASRQDYGYTF. For the CDR3, the DNA is TGTGCCAGCAGGCAAGATTATGGCTACACCTTC.